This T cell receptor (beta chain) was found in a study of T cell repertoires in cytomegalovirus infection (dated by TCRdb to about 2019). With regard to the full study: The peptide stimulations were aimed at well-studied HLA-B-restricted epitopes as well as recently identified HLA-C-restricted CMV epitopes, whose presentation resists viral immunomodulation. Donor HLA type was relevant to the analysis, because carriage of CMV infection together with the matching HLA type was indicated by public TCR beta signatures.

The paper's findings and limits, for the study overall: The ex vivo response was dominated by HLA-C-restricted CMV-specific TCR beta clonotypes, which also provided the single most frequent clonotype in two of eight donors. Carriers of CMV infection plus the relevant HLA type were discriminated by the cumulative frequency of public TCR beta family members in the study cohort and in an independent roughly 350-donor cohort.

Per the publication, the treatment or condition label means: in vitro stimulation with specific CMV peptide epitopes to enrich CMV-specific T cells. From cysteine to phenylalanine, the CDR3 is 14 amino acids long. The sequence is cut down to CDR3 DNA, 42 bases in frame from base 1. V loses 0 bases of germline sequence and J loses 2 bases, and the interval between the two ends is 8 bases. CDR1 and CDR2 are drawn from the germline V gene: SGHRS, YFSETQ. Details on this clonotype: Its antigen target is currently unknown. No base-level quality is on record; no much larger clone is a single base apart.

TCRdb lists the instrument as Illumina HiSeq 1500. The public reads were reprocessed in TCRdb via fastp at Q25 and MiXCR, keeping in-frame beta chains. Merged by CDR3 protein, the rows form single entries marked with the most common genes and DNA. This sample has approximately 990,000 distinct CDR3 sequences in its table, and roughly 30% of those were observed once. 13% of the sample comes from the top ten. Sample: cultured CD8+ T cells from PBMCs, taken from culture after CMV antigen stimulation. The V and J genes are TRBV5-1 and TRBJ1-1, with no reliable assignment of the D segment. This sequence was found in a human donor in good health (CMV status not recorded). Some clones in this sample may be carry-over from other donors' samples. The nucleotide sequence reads TGCGCCAGCAGCTTGGATGGCCACAACACTGAAGCTTTCTTT. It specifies CASSLDGHNTEAFF.